This TCR beta chain originates from a study of CD8+ T cells in alopecia areata. Study overall: Tofacitinib administration to treated patients was oral, at 5 to 10 mg twice daily. Study-wide results and caveats: Shared TCR sequences were less clear between patients than in mice, possibly partly from HLA diversity.

Extracted RNA was reverse transcribed into cDNA, the sequencing template. Sequencing was performed with immunoSEQ multiplex PCR; in TCRdb, only in-frame clones are kept and a portion is missing. The data show more than 130,000 clones, with 80% to 90% seen just once and more than 20% held by the top ten. The treatment was: oral pan-JAK inhibitor, 5-10 mg twice daily. Peripheral blood samples and lesional scalp punch biopsies were obtained from alopecia areata patients. PBMCs provided sorted CD4+ and CD8+ T cells. This CDR3 region has 16 residues. V lost 5 bases and J lost 7; bases outside the gene matches: 16. CDR1 and CDR2 (germline): SGHVS, FNYEAQ. Note on this clone: Antigen: not known.

Sequenced here: CD8+ T cells sorted from blood, sampled at week 4, from a patient treated with tofacitinib. The TCR was taken from a human donor with alopecia areata. The chain recombines TRBV7-6 with TRBJ2-7; TRBD1 matches 8 bases. CDR3 DNA sequence: TGTGCCAGCAGCCCAACGGGGACAGGCCTTCCAAGGGAGCAGTACTTC. This translates into CASSPTGTGLPREQYF.